Reported below is one T cell receptor beta chain. The antigen is undetermined. Genomic DNA (from each subset) was split evenly across several immunoSEQ plates. Sorted-subset replicate PCR reactions were performed with around 210 ng DNA, corresponding to 30,000 or so T cell genomes. Sequenced by immunoSEQ multiplex PCR; TCRdb stores in-frame clones only, minus some. The sample shows roughly 2.2 million clones, around 92% of them seen only once. The data were obtained in a study of shared clonotypes between healthy human individuals. Whole-study findings and limits: The four-donor shared clonotypes exceeded non-shared clonotypes in generation probability, with non-shared ones scoring lower.

The sequence came from a man in his late teens or twenties in good health. Some clones in this sample may be carry-over from other donors' samples. Sequencing input: naive CD4+ T cells from PBMCs. As for subset: CD45RA+ positively selected.

The CDR3 sequence is CASSSQAGRGTDTQYF. The CDR3 nucleotides are TGTGCCAGCAGCTCCCAAGCGGGGCGGGGGACAGATACGCAGTATTTT. The V call is TRBV11-1, the J call TRBJ2-3, with 7 bases matching TRBD2. Unmatched junction bases numbered 10, after V lost 4 bases and J lost 3 bases. There are 16 residues in the CDR3. Germline V gene data show CDR1 as SGHAT and CDR2 as FQDESV (reference sequence).